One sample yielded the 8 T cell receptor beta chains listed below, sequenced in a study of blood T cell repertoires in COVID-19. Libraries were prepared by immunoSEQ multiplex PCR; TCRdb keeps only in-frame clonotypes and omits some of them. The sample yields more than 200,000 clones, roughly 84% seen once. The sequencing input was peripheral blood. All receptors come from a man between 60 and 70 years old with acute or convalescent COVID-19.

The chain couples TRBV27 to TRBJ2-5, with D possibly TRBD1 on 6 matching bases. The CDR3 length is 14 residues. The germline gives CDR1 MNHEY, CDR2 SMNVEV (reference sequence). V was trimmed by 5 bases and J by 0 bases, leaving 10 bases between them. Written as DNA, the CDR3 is TGTGCCAGCAGTCTGACAGGATACCAAGAGACCCAGTACTTC. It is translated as CASSLTGYQETQYF.

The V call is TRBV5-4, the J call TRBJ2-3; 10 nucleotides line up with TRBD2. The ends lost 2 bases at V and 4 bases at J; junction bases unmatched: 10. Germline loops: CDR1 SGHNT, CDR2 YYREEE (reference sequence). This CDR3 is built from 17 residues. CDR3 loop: CASSLIWASGSSDTQYF. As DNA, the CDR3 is TGTGCCAGCAGCTTAATCTGGGCTAGCGGGAGTTCAGATACGCAGTATTTT.

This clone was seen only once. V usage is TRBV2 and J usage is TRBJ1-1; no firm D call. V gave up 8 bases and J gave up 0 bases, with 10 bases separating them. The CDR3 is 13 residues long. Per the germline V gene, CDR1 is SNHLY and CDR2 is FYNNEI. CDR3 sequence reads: CASRILLNTEAFF. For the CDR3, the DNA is TGTGCCAGCCGTATCTTATTGAACACTGAAGCTTTCTTT. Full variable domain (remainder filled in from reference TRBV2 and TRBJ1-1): EPEVTQTPSHQVTQMGQEVILRCVPISNHLYFYWYRQILGQKVEFLVSFYNNEISEKSEIFDDQFSVERPDGSNFTLKIRSTKLEDSAMYFCASRILLNTEAFFGQGTRLTVV.

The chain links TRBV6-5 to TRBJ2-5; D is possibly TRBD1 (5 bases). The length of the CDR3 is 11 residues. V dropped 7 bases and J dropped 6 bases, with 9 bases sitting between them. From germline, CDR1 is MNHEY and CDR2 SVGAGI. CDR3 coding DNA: TGTGCCAGCATGTGGGGCCAGACCCAGTACTTC. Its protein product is CASMWGQTQYF.

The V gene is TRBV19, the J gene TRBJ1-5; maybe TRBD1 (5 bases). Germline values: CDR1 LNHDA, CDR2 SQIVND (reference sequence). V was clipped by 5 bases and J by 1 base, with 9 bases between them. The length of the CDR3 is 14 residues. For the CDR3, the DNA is TGTGCCAGTAGTTCAGGGTCAAGCAATCAGCCCCAGCATTTT. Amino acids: CASSSGSSNQPQHF.

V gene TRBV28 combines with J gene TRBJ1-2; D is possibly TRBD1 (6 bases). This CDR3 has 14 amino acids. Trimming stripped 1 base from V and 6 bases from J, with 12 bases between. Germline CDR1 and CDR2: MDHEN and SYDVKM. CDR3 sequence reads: CASSLSPGVNGYTF. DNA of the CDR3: TGTGCCAGCAGTTTATCGCCAGGGGTAAATGGCTACACCTTC.

This CDR3 reads CASSWTGADSYEQYF. DNA for the CDR3: TGTGCCAGCAGCTGGACAGGGGCCGACTCCTACGAGCAGTACTTC. The chain combines TRBV5-6 with TRBJ2-7, with TRBD1 matching over 9 bases. The trim removed 3 bases at V and 0 bases at J, leaving 4 bases unmatched. The CDR3 consists of 15 residues. In germline, CDR1 is SGHDT, CDR2 YYEEEE.

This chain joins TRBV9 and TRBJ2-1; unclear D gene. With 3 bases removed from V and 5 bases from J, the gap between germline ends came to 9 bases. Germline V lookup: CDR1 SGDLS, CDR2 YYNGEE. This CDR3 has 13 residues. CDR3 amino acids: CASSATPHNEQFF. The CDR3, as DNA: TGTGCCAGCAGCGCTACCCCACACAATGAGCAGTTCTTC.